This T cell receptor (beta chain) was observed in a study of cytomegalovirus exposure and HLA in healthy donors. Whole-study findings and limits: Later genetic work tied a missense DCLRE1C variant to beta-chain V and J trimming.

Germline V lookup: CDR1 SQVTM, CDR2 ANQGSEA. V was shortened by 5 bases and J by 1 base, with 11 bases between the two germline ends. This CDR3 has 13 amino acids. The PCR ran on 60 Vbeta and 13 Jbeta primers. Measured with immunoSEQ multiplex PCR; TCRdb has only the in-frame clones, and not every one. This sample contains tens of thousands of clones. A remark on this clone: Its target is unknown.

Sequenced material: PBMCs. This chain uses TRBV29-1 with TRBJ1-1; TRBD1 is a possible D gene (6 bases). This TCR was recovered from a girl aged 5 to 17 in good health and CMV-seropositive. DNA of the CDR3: TGCAGCGTTATTCAACAGGGGAACACTGAAGCTTTCTTT. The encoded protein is CSVIQQGNTEAFF.